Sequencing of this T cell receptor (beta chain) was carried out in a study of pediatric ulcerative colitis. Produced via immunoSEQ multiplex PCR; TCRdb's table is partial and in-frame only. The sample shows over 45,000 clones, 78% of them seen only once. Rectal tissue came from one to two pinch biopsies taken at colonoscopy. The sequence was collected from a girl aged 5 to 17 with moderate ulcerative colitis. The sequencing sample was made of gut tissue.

Here the CDR3 reads CASRTQGRRTEAFF. The CDR3 DNA reads as TGTGCCAGCAGAACACAGGGGAGGCGGACTGAAGCTTTCTTT. The gene calls are TRBV6-5 and TRBJ1-1; 7 bases map to TRBD1. The J segment lost 5 bases and the V segment lost 6 bases, leaving 9 bases of the junction unmatched. Germline V gives CDR1 MNHEY, CDR2 SVGAGI. This CDR3 is built from 14 residues.